The clone carrying this TCR beta chain appeared a few times. Authors' processing steps: Reference gene primer amplification gave estimated nucleated cell counts. Profiled with immunoSEQ multiplex PCR; TCRdb holds only in-frame clones, not every one. V and J calls and clone size are given by that table; D and trimming were obtained from the DNA. In the table there are over 100,000 clones, roughly 86% of which are singletons. The CDR3 totals 15 residues. Germline CDR1 and CDR2: MNHNY and SVGAGI (reference sequence). Trimming shortened V by 6 bases and J by 0 bases, and 15 bases separated the two germline ends. The data stem from a study of blood T cell repertoires in COVID-19. Study context: The United States, Italy and Spain were the sources of the acute and convalescent COVID-19 samples. Nucleic acid was either cDNA or gDNA, and it came from T cells, B-cell-depleted T cells, or PBMCs.

The TCR was taken from a man over 45 with active or convalescent COVID-19. V gene TRBV6-6 combines with J gene TRBJ2-7; TRBD1 might be the D (6 bases). The sample was peripheral blood. CDR3 in DNA: TGTGCCAGCAGCACCACAGGGATCCGCTCCTACGAGCAGTACTTC. Translation gives CASSTTGIRSYEQYF.